Below, one T cell receptor beta chain is given with its context. Its antigen remains undetermined. Base-call qualities are not available, and no considerably larger clone is one nucleotide away. Using the immunoSEQ hsTCRbeta Kit, TCR beta CDR3 regions were sequenced from DNA. As for the authors' bioinformatics: TCR sequencing data were analysed with the ImmunoSEQ Analyzer. T cell clonality was defined as 1 minus Pielou's evenness, calculated on productive rearrangements. To measure T cell diversity, the inverse Simpson index was applied to productive templates. T cell density was expressed as TCR beta template counts normalized to usable DNA, with usable DNA estimated by amplifying and sequencing housekeeping genes. Two-sided Kruskal-Wallis tests were used to compare TCR metrics between histologic stages. In its TCRdb copy, this immuneACCESS table keeps in-frame sequences only and misses some clones. Where compared with another copy, unresolved V genes explain less than half of these, and the others have no known cause. For V, J and clone size, that table is used; D and trimming come from the DNA. A total of 5,000 to 8,000 clones appear in this sample, around 79% of them only once. Approximately 2.9% of the sample is in the top ten clones.

These data come from a study of immune evolution from preneoplasia to lung adenocarcinoma (dated by TCRdb to 2020 to 2022). Regarding the complete study: HLA loss of heterozygosity was observed in roughly 7%, 15% and 33% of AIS, MIA and ADC lesions, respectively, and was not observed in any AAH lesions. The study profiled immune contexture across lung adenocarcinoma precursors and invasive adenocarcinoma using immune gene expression, TCR sequencing and multiplex immunofluorescence. Resected precursor lesions (AAH, AIS, MIA) and invasive adenocarcinomas were each compared against paired morphologically normal lung tissue. Sample size was based on specimen availability rather than a prior power calculation. The immune data were combined with whole exome sequencing and methylation data from the same cohort of nodules. In total, the cohort included roughly 49 patients with pulmonary nodules, all of whom underwent surgical resection. TCR sequencing data came from roughly 51 patients. It was reported in the study that 100 to 110 samples were used for TCR sequencing. POLYSOLVER was used to infer Class I HLA alleles from exome data, while LOHHLA was used to detect allele-specific HLA loss. Summary of the overall study and its limitations: The findings rested on association rather than direct causation, and larger cohorts with long-term follow-up and longitudinal biopsies were considered necessary. Clonality was highest in normal lung, while later-stage lesions appeared to have lower clonality but higher T cell density and diversity. Because all patients were from Japan and China, applicability to Western populations was uncertain. Normal lung had the highest top T cell clone frequencies, and these frequencies appeared to fall progressively from AAH through AIS, MIA and invasive adenocarcinoma. Compared with EGFR-mutant or double wild-type lesions, KRAS-mutant nodules had the highest T cell clonality.

Patients underwent resection in Japan or China between about 2014 and 2017. The histologic diagnosis of each case was independently confirmed on H&E slides by two lung cancer pathologists. For nucleic acid extraction, premalignant or tumor cells were enriched by macro-dissection following pathologic assessment. FFPE tissue was used for DNA isolation with the AllPrep DNA/RNA FFPE Kit. V and J are truncated by 2 bases and 0 bases respectively, leaving an intervening sequence of 11 bases. The germline V gene gives CDR1 as LGHNA and CDR2 as YSLEER. The CDR3 contains 15 residues, cysteine and phenylalanine counted. Only the CDR3 part of the read is kept: 45 bases, read in frame from the first base.

The TCR was taken from a person aged 55-80 years with lung adenocarcinoma. The chain joins TRBV4-3 to TRBJ2-7, with no D gene named confidently. The specimen sequenced was FFPE minimally invasive lung adenocarcinoma tissue. What this sample's cell subset or site label stands for: micro-invasive lung adenocarcinoma (MIA). The nucleotide sequence is given as TGCGCCAGCAGCCAAACTACTGCGAGCTCCTACGAGCAGTACTTC. Its protein product is CASSQTTASSYEQYF.